One T cell receptor (beta chain) is described in this entry. The data belong to a study of blood T cell repertoires in COVID-19. The CDR3 is 12 amino acids. V was clipped by 4 bases and J by 9 bases; unmatched bases: 3. Germline assignment: CDR1 SGHDT and CDR2 YYEEEE. Repertoires were generated with immunoSEQ multiplex PCR, while TCRdb's copy carries only in-frame clones and drops some. This table has roughly 66,000 clones, approximately 82% appearing once. Sequenced input: peripheral blood. This receptor was identified in a man in his sixties with acute or convalescent COVID-19. The chain couples TRBV5-6 to TRBJ2-2; 7 nucleotides line up with TRBD1. Here the CDR3 DNA reads TGTGCCAGCAGCGTGACAGGGAGGGAGCTGTTTTTT. It specifies CASSVTGRELFF.